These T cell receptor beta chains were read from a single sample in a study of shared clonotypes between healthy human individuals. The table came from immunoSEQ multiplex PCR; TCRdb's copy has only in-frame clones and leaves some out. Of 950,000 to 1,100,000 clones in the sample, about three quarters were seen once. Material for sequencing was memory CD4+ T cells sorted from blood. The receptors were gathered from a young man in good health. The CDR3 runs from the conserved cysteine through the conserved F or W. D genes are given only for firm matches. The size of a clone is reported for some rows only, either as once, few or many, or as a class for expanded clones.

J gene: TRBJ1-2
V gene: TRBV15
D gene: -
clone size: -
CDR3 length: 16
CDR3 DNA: TGTGCCACCAGCAGAGTAGTGAACACCGCCGACTATGGCTACACCTTC
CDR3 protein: CATSRVVNTADYGYTF

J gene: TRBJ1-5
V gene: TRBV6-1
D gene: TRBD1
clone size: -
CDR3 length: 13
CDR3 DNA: TGTGCCAGCAGCGGGACAGTAAATCAGCCCCAGCATTTT
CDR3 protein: CASSGTVNQPQHF

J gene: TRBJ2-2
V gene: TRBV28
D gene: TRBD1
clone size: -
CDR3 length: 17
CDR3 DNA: TGTGCCAGCAGTTCCCCGCCGGGACAGGGTAGCACCGGGGAGCTGTTTTTT
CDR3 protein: CASSSPPGQGSTGELFF

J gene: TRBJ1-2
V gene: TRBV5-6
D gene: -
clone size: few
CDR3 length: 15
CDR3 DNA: TGTGCCAGCAGCCTGCGAGCAGGTCTAAGCTATGGCTACACCTTC
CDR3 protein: CASSLRAGLSYGYTF

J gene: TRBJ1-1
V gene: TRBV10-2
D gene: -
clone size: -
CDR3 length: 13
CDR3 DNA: TGCGCCAGCAGGGGGGCTTCGAACACTGAAGCTTTCTTT
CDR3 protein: CASRGASNTEAFF

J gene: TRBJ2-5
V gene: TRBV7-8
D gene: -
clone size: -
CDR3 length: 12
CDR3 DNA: TGTGCCAGCAGCTTAGCTGGCGGGACCCAGTACTTC
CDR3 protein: CASSLAGGTQYF

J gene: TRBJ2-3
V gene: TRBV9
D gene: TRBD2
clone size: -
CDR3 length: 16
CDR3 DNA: TGTGCCAGCAGCGTAGATTGGCTAGCGGCCCCCGATACGCAGTATTTT
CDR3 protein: CASSVDWLAAPDTQYF

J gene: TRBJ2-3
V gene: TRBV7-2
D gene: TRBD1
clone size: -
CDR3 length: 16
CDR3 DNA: TGTGCCAGCAGCTTTAGGGGACAGCCCTTCACAGATACGCAGTATTTT
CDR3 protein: CASSFRGQPFTDTQYF

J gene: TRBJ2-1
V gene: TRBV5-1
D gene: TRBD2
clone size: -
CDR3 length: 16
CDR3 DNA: TGCGCCAGCAGCTTGGGTCTAGCGGGGACCTACAATGAGCAGTTCTTC
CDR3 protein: CASSLGLAGTYNEQFF

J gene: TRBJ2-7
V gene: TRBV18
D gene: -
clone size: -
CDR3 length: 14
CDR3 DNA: TGTGCCAGCTCACCTTGGTCCGGAACCTACGAGCAGTACTTC
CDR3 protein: CASSPWSGTYEQYF

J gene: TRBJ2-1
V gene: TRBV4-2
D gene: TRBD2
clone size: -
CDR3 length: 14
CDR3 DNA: TGTGCCAGCAGCCAACAGGGCGGGAGAAATGAGCAGTTCTTC
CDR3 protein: CASSQQGGRNEQFF

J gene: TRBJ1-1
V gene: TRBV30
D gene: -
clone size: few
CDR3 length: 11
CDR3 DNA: TGTGCCTGGATGGGGGGACTTGAAGCTTTCTTT
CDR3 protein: CAWMGGLEAFF

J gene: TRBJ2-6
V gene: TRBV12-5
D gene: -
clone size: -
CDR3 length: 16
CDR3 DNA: TGTGCTAGTGGTTTGGTACGGGGGTTAGGGGCCAACGTCCTGACTTTC
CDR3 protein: CASGLVRGLGANVLTF

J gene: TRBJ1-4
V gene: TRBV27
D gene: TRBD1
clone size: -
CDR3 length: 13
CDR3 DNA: TGTGCCAGCAGCTCGTACAGGGGCGGAAAACTGTTTTTT
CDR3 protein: CASSSYRGGKLFF

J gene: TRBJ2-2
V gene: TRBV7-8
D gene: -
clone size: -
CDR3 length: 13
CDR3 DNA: TGTGCCAGCAGCTCAAAGGGGACCGGGGAGCTGTTTTTT
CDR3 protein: CASSSKGTGELFF

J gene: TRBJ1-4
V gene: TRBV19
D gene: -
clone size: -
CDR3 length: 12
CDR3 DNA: TGTGCCAGTAAGCAGGGGCATGAAAAACTGTTTTTT
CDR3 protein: CASKQGHEKLFF

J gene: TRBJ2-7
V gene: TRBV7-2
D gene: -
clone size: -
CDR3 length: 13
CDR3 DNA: TGTGCCAGCAGCGCCGAGACTAGTAGTGAGCAGTACTTC
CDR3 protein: CASSAETSSEQYF

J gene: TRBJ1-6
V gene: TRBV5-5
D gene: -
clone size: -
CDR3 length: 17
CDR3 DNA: TGTGCCAGCAGCTTTCCCGGCCAGAGCTCCTATAATTCACCCCTCCACTTT
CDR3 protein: CASSFPGQSSYNSPLHF

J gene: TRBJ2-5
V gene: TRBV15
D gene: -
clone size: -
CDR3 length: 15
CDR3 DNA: TGTGCCACCAGCAGAGTCCGCCAGTTTGGAGAGACCCAGTACTTC
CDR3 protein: CATSRVRQFGETQYF

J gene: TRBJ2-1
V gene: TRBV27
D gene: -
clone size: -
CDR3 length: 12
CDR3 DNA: TGTGCCAGCAGGGGACCGGGATCGGAGCAGTTCTTC
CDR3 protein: CASRGPGSEQFF

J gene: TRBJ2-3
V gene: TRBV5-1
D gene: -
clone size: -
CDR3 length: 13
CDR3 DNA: TGCGCCAGCAGCTTGGGTAGCACAGATACGCAGTATTTT
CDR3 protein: CASSLGSTDTQYF

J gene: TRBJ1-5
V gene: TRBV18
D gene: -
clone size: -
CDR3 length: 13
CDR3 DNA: TGTGCCAGCTCATTGGACACGGATCAGCCCCAGCATTTT
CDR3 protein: CASSLDTDQPQHF

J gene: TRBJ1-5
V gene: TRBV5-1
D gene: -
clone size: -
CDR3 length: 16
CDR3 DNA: TGCGCCAGCAGCTTGGCCCCGGCGGATAGCAATCAGCCCCAGCATTTT
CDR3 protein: CASSLAPADSNQPQHF

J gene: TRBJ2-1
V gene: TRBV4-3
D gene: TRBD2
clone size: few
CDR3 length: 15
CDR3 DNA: TGCGCCAGCAGCAGGGGCGGGGGGTTGAACAATGAGCAGTTCTTC
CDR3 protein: CASSRGGGLNNEQFF

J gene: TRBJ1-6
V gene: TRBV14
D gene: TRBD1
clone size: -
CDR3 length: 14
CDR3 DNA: TGTGCCAGCTCCCCCGGGACAGAGGGTTCACCCCTCCACTTT
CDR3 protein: CASSPGTEGSPLHF

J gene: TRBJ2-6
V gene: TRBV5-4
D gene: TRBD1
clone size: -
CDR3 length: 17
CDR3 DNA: TGTGCCAGCAGCAGGGACAGGGTAGGAACTGGGGCCAACGTCCTGACTTTC
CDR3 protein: CASSRDRVGTGANVLTF

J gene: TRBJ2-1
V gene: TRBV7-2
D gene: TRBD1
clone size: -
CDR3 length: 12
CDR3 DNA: TGTGCCAGCAGCTGGGACAGCTCCCTTCTTCTCTTC
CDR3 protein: CASSWDSSLLLF

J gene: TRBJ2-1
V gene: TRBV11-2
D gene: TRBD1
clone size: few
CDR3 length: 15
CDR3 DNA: TGTGCCAGCAGCCGGGACAGGGGTACATACAATGAGCAGTTCTTC
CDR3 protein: CASSRDRGTYNEQFF

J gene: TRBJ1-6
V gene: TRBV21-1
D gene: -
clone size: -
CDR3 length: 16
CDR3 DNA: TGTGCCAGCAGCAAAGTCCAGACAGGTTTTAATTCACCCCTCCACTTT
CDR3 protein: CASSKVQTGFNSPLHF

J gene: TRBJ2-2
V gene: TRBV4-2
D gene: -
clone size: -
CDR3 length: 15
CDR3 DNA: TGTGCCAGCAGCCAAGTAGACGCGAACACCGGGGAGCTGTTTTTT
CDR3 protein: CASSQVDANTGELFF

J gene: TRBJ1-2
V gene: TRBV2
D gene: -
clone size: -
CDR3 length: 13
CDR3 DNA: TGTGCCAGCAGCGCAGGGCCTTCCAATGGCTACACCTTC
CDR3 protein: CASSAGPSNGYTF

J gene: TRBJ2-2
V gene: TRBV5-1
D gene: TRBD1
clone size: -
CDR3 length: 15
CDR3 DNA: TGCGCCAGCAGCTTGGTAGACAGGGGTACCGGGGAGCTGTTTTTT
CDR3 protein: CASSLVDRGTGELFF

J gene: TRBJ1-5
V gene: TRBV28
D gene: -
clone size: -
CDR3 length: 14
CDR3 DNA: TGTGCCAGCAGGTCGGGAAATAGCAATCAGCCCCAGCATTTT
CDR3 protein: CASRSGNSNQPQHF

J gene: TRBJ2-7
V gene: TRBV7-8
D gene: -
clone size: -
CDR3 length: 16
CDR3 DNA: TGTGCCAGCAGCTTAGCGACGGAGAATCCCTCCTACGAGCAGTACTTC
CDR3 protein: CASSLATENPSYEQYF

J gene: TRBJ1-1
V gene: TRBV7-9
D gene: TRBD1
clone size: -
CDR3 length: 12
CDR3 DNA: TGTGCCAGCGGACAGGGGTTTACTGAAGCTTTCTTT
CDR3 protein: CASGQGFTEAFF

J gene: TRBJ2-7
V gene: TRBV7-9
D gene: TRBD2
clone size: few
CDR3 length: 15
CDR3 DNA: TGTGCCAGCAGCTTATCGGGTCTAGCGGGAGGGGAGCAGTACTTC
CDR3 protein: CASSLSGLAGGEQYF

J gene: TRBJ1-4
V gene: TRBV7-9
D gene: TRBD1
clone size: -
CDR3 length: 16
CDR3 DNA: TGTGCCAGCAGCCCGCCTACCGGGACAGGAGATGAAAAACTGTTTTTT
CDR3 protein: CASSPPTGTGDEKLFF

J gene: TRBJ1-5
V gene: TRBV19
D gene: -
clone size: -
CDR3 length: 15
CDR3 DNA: TGTGCCAGTACTTATCCGGGGTTCTTTGGGCAGCCCCAGCATTTT
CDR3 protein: CASTYPGFFGQPQHF

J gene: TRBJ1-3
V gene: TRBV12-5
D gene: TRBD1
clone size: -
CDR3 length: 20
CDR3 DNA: TGTGCTAGTGGTTTGTTTACTAGGACAGGGGTAAAGGTCCTCGGAAACACCATATATTTT
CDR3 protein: CASGLFTRTGVKVLGNTIYF

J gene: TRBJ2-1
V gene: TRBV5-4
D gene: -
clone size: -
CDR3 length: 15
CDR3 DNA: TGTGCCAGCAGCTTGTCAAGGGCGCCCTACAATGAGCAGTTCTTC
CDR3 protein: CASSLSRAPYNEQFF

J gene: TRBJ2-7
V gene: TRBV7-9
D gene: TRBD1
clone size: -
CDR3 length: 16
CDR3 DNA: TGTGCCAGCAGCCCTACCCCCGGGACAGGGGGACGCGAGCAGTACTTC
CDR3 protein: CASSPTPGTGGREQYF

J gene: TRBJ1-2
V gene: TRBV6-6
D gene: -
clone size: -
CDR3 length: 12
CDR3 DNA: TGTGCCAGCCTGAGAGACGGGAACGGCTACACCTTC
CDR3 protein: CASLRDGNGYTF

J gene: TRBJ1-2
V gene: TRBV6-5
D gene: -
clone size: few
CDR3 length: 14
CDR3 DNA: TGTGCCAGCACCGGTGCGGCCCCTAACTATGGCTACACCTTC
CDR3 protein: CASTGAAPNYGYTF

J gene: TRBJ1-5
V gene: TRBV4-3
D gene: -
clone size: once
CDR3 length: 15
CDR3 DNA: TGCGCCAGCAGCCCGGACCGGAGGGGCAATCAGCCCCAGCATTTT
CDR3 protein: CASSPDRRGNQPQHF